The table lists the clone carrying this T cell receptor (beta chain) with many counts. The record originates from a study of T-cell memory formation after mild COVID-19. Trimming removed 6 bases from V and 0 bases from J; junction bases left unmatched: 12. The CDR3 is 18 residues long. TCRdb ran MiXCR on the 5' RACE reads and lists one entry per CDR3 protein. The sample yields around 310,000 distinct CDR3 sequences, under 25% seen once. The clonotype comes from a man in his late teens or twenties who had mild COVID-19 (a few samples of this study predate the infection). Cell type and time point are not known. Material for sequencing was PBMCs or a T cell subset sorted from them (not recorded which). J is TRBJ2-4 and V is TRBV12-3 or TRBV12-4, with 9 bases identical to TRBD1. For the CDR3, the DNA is TGTGCCAGCAGCACCGGGACAGGGAGAAGGTTAGCCAAAAACATTCAGTACTTC. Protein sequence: CASSTGTGRRLAKNIQYF.